This TCR beta chain was profiled in a study of control samples from healthy donors and cancer patients. Between the trimmed V and J ends, which lost 3 bases and 0 bases, there was a span of 17 bases. Germline V lookup: CDR1 LNHDA, CDR2 SQIVND (reference sequence). CDR3 length equals 17 residues. This clone occurred once. Assay: immunoSEQ multiplex PCR; the TCRdb copy retains only in-frame clones and omits some. The table records 130,000 or so clones, roughly nine tenths of them present only once. The genes are TRBV19 and TRBJ1-2; D is possibly TRBD1 (6 bases). Material for sequencing was PBMCs. This TCR derives from a man in his fifties or sixties with head and neck cancer. CDR3 sequence: CASSILAGTLSNYGYTF. The DNA of the CDR3 is TGTGCCAGTAGTATCCTAGCTGGGACACTGTCTAACTATGGCTACACCTTC.